Listed here are 5 T cell receptor beta chains from one sample, sequenced in a study of cytomegalovirus exposure and HLA in healthy donors. Amplification used 60 Vbeta primers and 13 Jbeta primers. Profiling relied on immunoSEQ multiplex PCR, and the TCRdb table lists in-frame clones only, not all of them. The data contain around 200,000 clones, just under 75% of them singletons. The sequenced sample was PBMCs. The receptor set was obtained from a woman under 40 in good health and CMV-seropositive.

The V and J genes are TRBV13 and TRBJ2-4; TRBD1 matches 8 bases. V shed 8 bases and J 3 bases; nucleotides not matched to a gene: 9. The germline V gene encodes CDR1 PRHDT and CDR2 FYEKMQ (reference sequence). This CDR3 is 15 amino acids long. CDR3 loop: CASEDRVKDKNIQYF. As DNA, the CDR3 is TGTGCCAGCGAGGACAGGGTAAAGGACAAAAACATTCAGTACTTC.

This clone came up once. This sequence joins TRBV4-1 and TRBJ1-5, with D possibly matching TRBD1 (5 bases). The CDR3 extends over 16 amino acids. Trimming shortened V by 3 bases and J by 4 bases, and 16 bases separated the two germline ends. The germline CDR1 and CDR2 sequences are MGHRA and YSYEKL. CDR3 protein: CASSHPVKGRNQPQHF. DNA of the CDR3: TGCGCCAGCAGCCACCCAGTGAAGGGGCGGAATCAGCCCCAGCATTTT.

The chain carries TRBV4-1 and TRBJ2-7, with 8 bases identical to TRBD2. CDR1 is MGHRA, CDR2 YSYEKL, per germline. The V and J ends lost 1 base and 6 bases, in that order; junction bases with no gene match: 5. The CDR3 sequence is 14 residues long. This CDR3 reads CASSQVAGGGEQYF. The CDR3 bases are TGCGCCAGCAGCCAAGTCGCGGGAGGAGGCGAGCAGTACTTC.

The V call is TRBV19, the J call TRBJ1-1; no firm D call. The CDR3 is 16 amino acids. Germline CDR1 LNHDA, CDR2 SQIVND (reference sequence). Trimming shortened V by 7 bases and J by 3 bases, and 21 bases separated the two germline ends. The CDR3 sequence: CASMAPRSTRDTEAFF. Written as DNA, the CDR3 is TGTGCCAGTATGGCCCCTAGGAGCACCCGAGACACTGAAGCTTTCTTT. Using reference TRBV19 and TRBJ1-1 for the parts outside the CDR3, the full variable domain is DGGITQSPKYLFRKEGQNVTLSCEQNLNHDAMYWYRQDPGQGLRLIYYSQIVNDFQKGDIAEGYSVSREKKESFPLTVTSAQKNPTAFYLCASMAPRSTRDTEAFFGQGTRLTVV.

V gene TRBV2 combines with J gene TRBJ2-7; 7 nucleotides align to TRBD2. Germline V gives CDR1 SNHLY, CDR2 FYNNEI. The junction had 3 bases not matched to a gene; V was cut back by 10 bases and J by 6 bases. The CDR3 has 10 residues. The CDR3 sequence is CATPGGEQYF. The CDR3 nucleotides read TGTGCCACCCCGGGGGGCGAGCAGTACTTC.